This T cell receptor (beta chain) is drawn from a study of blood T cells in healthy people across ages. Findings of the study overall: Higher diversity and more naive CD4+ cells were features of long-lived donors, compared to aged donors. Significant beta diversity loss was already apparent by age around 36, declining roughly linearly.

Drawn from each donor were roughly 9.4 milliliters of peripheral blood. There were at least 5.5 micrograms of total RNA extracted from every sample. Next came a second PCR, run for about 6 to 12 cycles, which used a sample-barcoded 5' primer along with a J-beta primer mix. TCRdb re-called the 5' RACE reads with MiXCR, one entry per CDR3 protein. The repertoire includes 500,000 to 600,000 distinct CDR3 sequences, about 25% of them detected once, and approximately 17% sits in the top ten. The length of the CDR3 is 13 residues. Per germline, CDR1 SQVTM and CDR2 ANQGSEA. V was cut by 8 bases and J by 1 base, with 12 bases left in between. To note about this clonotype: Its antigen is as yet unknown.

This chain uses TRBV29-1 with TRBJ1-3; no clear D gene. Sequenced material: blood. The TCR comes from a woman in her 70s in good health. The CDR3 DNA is TGCAGCATTAGGCAGGAATCTGGAAACACCATATATTTT. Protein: CSIRQESGNTIYF.